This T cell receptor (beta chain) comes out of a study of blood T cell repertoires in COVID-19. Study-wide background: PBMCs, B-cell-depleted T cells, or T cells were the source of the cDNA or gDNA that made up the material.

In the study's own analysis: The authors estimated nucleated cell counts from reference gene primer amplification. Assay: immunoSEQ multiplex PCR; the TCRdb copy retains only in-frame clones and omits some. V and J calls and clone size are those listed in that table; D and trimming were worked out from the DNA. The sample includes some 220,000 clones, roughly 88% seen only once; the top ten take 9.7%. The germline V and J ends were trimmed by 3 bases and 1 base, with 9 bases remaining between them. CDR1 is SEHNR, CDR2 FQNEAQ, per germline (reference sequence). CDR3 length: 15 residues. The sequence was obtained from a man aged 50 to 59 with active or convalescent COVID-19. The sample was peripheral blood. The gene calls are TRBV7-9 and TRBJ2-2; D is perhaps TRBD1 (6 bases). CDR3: CASSFHRVNTGELFF. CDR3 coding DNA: TGTGCCAGCAGCTTTCACAGGGTGAACACCGGGGAGCTGTTTTTT.